The 13 T cell receptor beta chains given below trace back to one sample, sequenced in a study of blood T cell repertoires in COVID-19. Libraries were prepared by immunoSEQ multiplex PCR; TCRdb keeps only in-frame clonotypes and omits some of them. The data show about 220,000 clones, with around 89% seen just once and just over 2.5% held by the top ten. The sequencing sample was made of PBMCs or T cells enriched from blood (not recorded which). These TCRs come from a woman between 25 and 40 years old who had recovered from COVID-19.

The chain is built from TRBV7-3 and TRBJ2-5; 7 bases are a match to TRBD1. V dropped 5 bases and J dropped 2; count of bases not matched to a gene: 8. Germline V gene lookup returns CDR1 SGHTA and CDR2 FQGTGA. CDR3 size: 15 residues. The CDR3 sequence is CASSPQGEKQETQYF. In DNA, the CDR3 is TGTGCCAGCAGCCCCCAGGGGGAAAAGCAAGAGACCCAGTACTTC.

This rearrangement joins TRBV5-1 to TRBJ1-3; D not certain. Trimming left V 3 bases short and J 0 bases short, with 10 bases between. The CDR3 extends over 15 amino acids. CDR1 and CDR2 (germline): SGHRS, YFSETQ. The CDR3 loop reads CASSSYRDSGNTIYF. CDR3 DNA: TGCGCCAGCAGCTCCTACCGAGACTCTGGAAACACCATATATTTT.

This clone was picked up many times. The J gene is TRBJ2-1, the V gene TRBV7-3; no clear D. V was shortened by 8 bases and J by 8 bases, with 16 bases between the two germline ends. The germline V gene encodes CDR1 SGHTA and CDR2 FQGTGA. This CDR3 spans 13 amino acids. The CDR3 nucleotides read TGTGCCAGCCGGAGACTTAGTACGGATGAGCAGTTCTTC. Protein sequence: CASRRLSTDEQFF.

The rearrangement joins TRBV28 to TRBJ1-1, with D unresolved. The ends were cut back, 3 bases at V and 7 bases at J, with 12 bases in the middle. CDR1 MDHEN and CDR2 SYDVKM come from the germline V gene. The CDR3 sequence is 13 residues long. For the CDR3, the DNA is TGTGCCAGCAGTTTTAGGGAGTTCAATGAAGCTTTCTTT. This codes for CASSFREFNEAFF.

This chain connects TRBV5-1 to TRBJ2-3, with D perhaps TRBD2 (7 bases). Germline values: CDR1 SGHRS, CDR2 YFSETQ. The CDR3 runs to 15 residues. V was clipped by 0 bases and J by 9 bases, with 17 bases between them. The CDR3 reads CASSLVAGAPLTQYF. CDR3 DNA: TGCGCCAGCAGCTTGGTTGCGGGGGCCCCGTTGACGCAGTATTTT.

V usage is TRBV27 and J usage is TRBJ1-1; 9 bases match TRBD1. The CDR3 extends over 14 amino acids. J was trimmed by 1 base and V by 6 bases; bases with no gene match: 3. Germline CDR1 reads MNHEY; CDR2 reads SMNVEV (reference sequence). CDR3 loop: CASRTGGGNTEAFF. Written as DNA, the CDR3 is TGTGCCAGCAGAACAGGGGGCGGGAACACTGAAGCTTTCTTT.

V usage is TRBV11-2 and J usage is TRBJ2-5, with unresolved D. With 0 bases removed from V and 2 bases from J, the gap between germline ends came to 13 bases. The CDR3 is 16 amino acids. Germline V gene lookup returns CDR1 SGHAT and CDR2 FQNNGV. The CDR3 DNA reads TGTGCCAGCAGCTTAGATCTTAGGAGCTATCAAGAGACCCAGTACTTC. This translates into CASSLDLRSYQETQYF.

J is TRBJ1-6 and V is TRBV10-3; no definite D call. CDR1 and CDR2 (germline): ENHRY, SYGVKD. The length of the CDR3 is 14 residues. The V and J ends lost 4 bases and 0 bases respectively, with 4 bases between them. CDR3 nucleotide sequence: TGTGCCATCAGTGCGGGCTCCTATAATTCACCCCTCCACTTT. Amino acid sequence: CAISAGSYNSPLHF.

The V and J genes are TRBV2 and TRBJ1-6, with D perhaps matching TRBD1 (5 bases). Germline lookup yields CDR1 SNHLY and CDR2 FYNNEI. This CDR3 spans 14 amino acids. The V end lost 6 bases, the J end lost 7 bases, and 13 bases lay between the germline ends. The DNA for the CDR3 is TGTGCCAGCAGGTCACAGGCGCCCAATTCACCCCTCCACTTT. Its protein is CASRSQAPNSPLHF.

The CDR3 nucleotides are TGTGCCAGCAGCTCCCCCCTTACTAGCGGGGGGTACACAGATACGCAGTATTTT. Protein: CASSSPLTSGGYTDTQYF. J is TRBJ2-3 and V is TRBV6-2 or TRBV6-3; TRBD2 aligns across 12 bases. This CDR3 is 18 amino acids long. With 6 bases clipped from V and 2 bases from J, the junction kept 12 bases outside the gene matches. Per the germline V gene, CDR1 is MNHEY and CDR2 is SVGEGT.

The rearrangement links TRBV29-1 to TRBJ2-3; 8 bases match TRBD2. Germline values: CDR1 SQVTM, CDR2 ANQGSEA. Losses at the gene ends were 3 bases for V and 4 bases for J; bases not matched to a gene: 9. The CDR3 has 15 amino acids. DNA of the CDR3: TGCAGCGTTGAGTCGGGGGGGGCCACCGCAGATACGCAGTATTTT. Protein product: CSVESGGATADTQYF.

This clone was picked up one time. The chain carries TRBV19 and TRBJ2-5; D is perhaps TRBD2 (7 bases). V was shortened by 4 bases and J by 1 base, with 16 bases between the two germline ends. Germline CDR1 reads LNHDA; CDR2 reads SQIVND (reference sequence). CDR3 length: 16 amino acids. CDR3 in DNA: TGTGCCAGTAGTAAGTCGGGGGGCCTACTCCAAGAGACCCAGTACTTC. It yields the protein CASSKSGGLLQETQYF.

The chain couples TRBV7-2 to TRBJ2-5, with TRBD2 identical over 8 bases. The CDR3 consists of 15 residues. Trimming at V came to 3 bases and at J to 4 bases, leaving 7 bases not matched to a gene. Germline V gene lookup returns CDR1 SGHTA and CDR2 FQGNSA. DNA of the CDR3: TGTGCCAGCAGCTTTAACGGGGGGGCCGCAGAGACCCAGTACTTC. Its protein product is CASSFNGGAAETQYF.